Listed below are T cell receptor beta chains from one sample, sequenced in a study of cytomegalovirus exposure and HLA in healthy donors. The data were produced by immunoSEQ multiplex PCR, yet TCRdb's version contains in-frame clones alone and is incomplete. The table has about 250,000 clones, 87% seen once; the top ten hold around 12%. What was sequenced was PBMCs. The receptors were sampled from a man between 18 and 29 years old in good health and CMV-seropositive. The CDR3 runs from the conserved cysteine through the conserved F or W. D genes are given only for firm matches. Expanded clones get a size class; other rows say once, few or many, or leave the size out.

v_call	clone_size	d_call	j_call	cdr3_nt	cdr3_aa
TRBV7-2	-	TRBD2	TRBJ2-1	TGTGCCAGCAGCTCCCGACTAGCAGACAATGAGCAGTTCTTC	CASSSRLADNEQFF
TRBV15	few	-	TRBJ1-5	TGTGCCACCAGCGGAATGGGACGGAATAGCAATCAGCCCCAGCATTTT	CATSGMGRNSNQPQHF
TRBV5-4	-	TRBD1	TRBJ1-1	TGTGCCAGCAGCATGGGACAGGGTGAAGCTTTCTTT	CASSMGQGEAFF
TRBV4-1	-	-	TRBJ1-5	TGCGCCAGCAGCCACCAAGGGCAGCCCCAGCATTTT	CASSHQGQPQHF
TRBV28	-	TRBD1	TRBJ2-7	TGTGCCAGCCAACCGGGACAGGGATACGAGCAGTACTTC	CASQPGQGYEQYF
TRBV18	-	-	TRBJ2-7	TGTGCCAGCTCACCACCCCCGGGGTTCTCCTACGAGCAGTACTTC	CASSPPPGFSYEQYF
TRBV4-2	-	TRBD1	TRBJ1-2	TGTGCCAGCAGCCAACTCACAGGGGGCTATGGCTACACCTTC	CASSQLTGGYGYTF
TRBV4-1	-	-	TRBJ2-7	TGCGCCAGCAGCCAAGATGGGGGGTCCACCTACGAGCAGTACTTC	CASSQDGGSTYEQYF
TRBV29-1	-	-	TRBJ1-1	TGCAGCGTGGAGAAGGGTGTAGAAATGGTGAACACTGAAGCTTTCTTT	CSVEKGVEMVNTEAFF
TRBV28	-	TRBD1	TRBJ2-7	TGTGCCAGCAGTCGACAGGGGCCCTACGAGCAGTACTTC	CASSRQGPYEQYF